The clone carrying this TCR beta chain was observed a single time. Its specificity is not known. This entry is derived from a study of shared clonotypes between healthy human individuals. Study-wide points: It was the non-shared clonotypes that had lower generation probabilities than clonotypes shared by all four donors. Relative to memory subsets, naive subsets generally showed larger estimated richness.

Measured with immunoSEQ multiplex PCR; TCRdb has only the in-frame clones, and not every one. Of approximately 1.5 million clones listed, 97% to 99% are singletons. Material: naive CD4+ T cells sorted from blood. Subset defined: CD45RA+ positively selected. The receptor was isolated from a man younger than 40 in good health.

CDR3 residues: CASSLAPPGGDEQYF. For the CDR3, the DNA is TGCGCCAGCAGCTTGGCCCCCCCGGGAGGGGACGAGCAGTACTTC. The rearrangement uses TRBV5-1 and TRBJ2-7, with TRBD2 matching 8 bases. Losses at the gene ends were 0 bases for V and 5 bases for J; bases not matched to a gene: 7. The CDR3 has 15 amino acids. CDR1 is SGHRS, CDR2 YFSETQ, per germline.